This is a list of T cell receptor beta chains from one sample in a study of blood T cell repertoires in COVID-19. Libraries were prepared by immunoSEQ multiplex PCR; TCRdb keeps only in-frame clonotypes and omits some of them. The data contain hundreds of thousands of clones, around 87% of them singletons. Sequenced input: PBMCs or T cells enriched from blood (not recorded which). The receptor set was obtained from a man between 18 and 29 years old who had recovered from COVID-19. Each CDR3 is given with its conserved first and last residue. A D gene is named only where the DNA matches it firmly. For some rows the clone size is stated as once, few or many, or as a class when expanded; others skip it.

TRBJ1-2	NA	TRBD1	TRBV4-1	TGCGCCAGCAGCCAAGGGACAGGGGTCACCTATGGCTACACCTTC	CASSQGTGVTYGYTF
TRBJ1-2	NA	TRBD1	TRBV6-5	TGTGCCAGCAGCGGACAGGCAAACTATGGCTACACCTTC	CASSGQANYGYTF
TRBJ2-3	NA	TRBD2	TRBV30	TGTGCCTGGAGTGAGTCAGGGAGGGGCACAGATACGCAGTATTTT	CAWSESGRGTDTQYF
TRBJ1-5	NA	TRBD1	TRBV12-3/TRBV12-4	TGTGCCAGCAGTGACAGGGGCAATCAGCCCCAGCATTTT	CASSDRGNQPQHF
TRBJ2-2	NA	TRBD1	TRBV28	TGTGCCAGCAGTTTACAGGGGGTGAACACCGGGGAGCTGTTTTTT	CASSLQGVNTGELFF
TRBJ1-1	NA	TRBD1	TRBV6-5	TGTGCCAGCGGTCGGACAGGCAGGAACACTGAAGCTTTCTTT	CASGRTGRNTEAFF
TRBJ2-3	NA	NA	TRBV19	TGTGCCAGTAGGCACATTGGTACAGATACGCAGTATTTT	CASRHIGTDTQYF
TRBJ2-2	NA	TRBD2	TRBV5-1	TGCGCCAGCAGTCTCAGAGCGGGAGTTACCGGGGAGCTGTTTTTT	CASSLRAGVTGELFF
TRBJ1-3	NA	NA	TRBV10-3	TGTGCCATCAGTGAATTGGGGGGAGCTGGAAACACCATATATTTT	CAISELGGAGNTIYF
TRBJ1-2	NA	NA	TRBV5-1	TGCGCCAGCAGCTCCGGGGTGAACTATGGCTACACCTTC	CASSSGVNYGYTF
TRBJ2-5	NA	TRBD2	TRBV7-7	TGTGCCAGCAGCGCGGGGGGGACATTGTACCAAGAGACCCAGTACTTC	CASSAGGTLYQETQYF
TRBJ1-5	NA	TRBD1	TRBV7-8	TGTGCCAGCAGCTTCAGGACAGGGGTTAAGCCCCAGCATTTT	CASSFRTGVKPQHF
TRBJ2-3	NA	TRBD2	TRBV5-1	TGCGCCAGCAGCTCCCTAAGGGAGCGCGGGAGGGCCCCAGATACGCAGTATTTT	CASSSLRERGRAPDTQYF
TRBJ2-1	NA	TRBD2	TRBV29-1	TGCAGCTTTAGCGGGAGCTCCTACAATGAGCAGTTCTTC	CSFSGSSYNEQFF
TRBJ2-7	few	NA	TRBV11-2	TGTGCCAGCAGCCCGCCCCAGGGCTACGAGCAGTACTTC	CASSPPQGYEQYF
TRBJ2-7	once	NA	TRBV6-2/TRBV6-3	TGTGCCAGCAGTTATCAGGGTAGCTCCTACGAGCAGTACTTC	CASSYQGSSYEQYF
TRBJ2-7	NA	NA	TRBV11-2	TGTGCCAGCAGCTTAGATCCAGGGGCCGCCTACGAGCAGTACTTC	CASSLDPGAAYEQYF
TRBJ2-1	NA	NA	TRBV16	TGTGCCAGCAGCCAACTACGGGAGAGCGATGAGCAGTTCTTC	CASSQLRESDEQFF
TRBJ1-4	NA	NA	TRBV5-1	TGCGCCAGCAGCGCCCAGGCGGGTGGTGACGAAAAACTGTTTTTT	CASSAQAGGDEKLFF
TRBJ2-7	few	NA	TRBV5-4	TGTGCCAGCAGCTTTCTAGGGGGACCCGTCGAGCAGTACTTC	CASSFLGGPVEQYF
TRBJ1-3	once	NA	TRBV5-4	TGTGCCAGCAGCTTATCGGGGGGCGTCGACACCATATATTTT	CASSLSGGVDTIYF
TRBJ2-3	NA	TRBD2	TRBV3-1/TRBV3-2	TGTGCCAGCAGCCAAGAGGGGGGGGATACGCAGTATTTT	CASSQEGGDTQYF
TRBJ2-3	NA	TRBD1	TRBV7-9	TGTGCCAGCAGCCCGGGACAGGGCACAGATACGCAGTATTTT	CASSPGQGTDTQYF
TRBJ1-1	NA	NA	TRBV9	TGTGCCAGCAGCGACGGATGGTCGGGGGACACTGAAGCTTTCTTT	CASSDGWSGDTEAFF
TRBJ2-7	NA	TRBD1	TRBV6-1	TGTGCCAGCAGTAGGACAGGGATTCCAACCTACGAGCAGTACTTC	CASSRTGIPTYEQYF
TRBJ1-6	NA	TRBD1	TRBV6-5	TGTGCCAGCAGTTCCGTGGACAGGGGTTCCGTCCACTTT	CASSSVDRGSVHF
TRBJ1-5	NA	TRBD1	TRBV2	TGTGCCAGCAGGGGACAGACATATAGCAATCAGCCCCAGCATTTT	CASRGQTYSNQPQHF
TRBJ2-7	NA	TRBD1	TRBV29-1	TGCAGCGCAGAAGAGGGACAGGAGAGCTCCTACGAGCAGTACTTC	CSAEEGQESSYEQYF
TRBJ1-2	once	NA	TRBV9	TGTGCCAGCAGCGTAGCGACAGTATCAACCTATGGCTACACCTTC	CASSVATVSTYGYTF
TRBJ1-1	NA	TRBD1	TRBV5-1	TGCGCCAGCAGCTTGAGGACAGGGCTTAGCGGCACTGAAGCTTTCTTT	CASSLRTGLSGTEAFF
TRBJ1-1	NA	NA	TRBV11-3	TGTGCCAGCAGCCCAGGGGTGAACACTGAAGCTTTCTTT	CASSPGVNTEAFF
TRBJ2-6	NA	NA	TRBV28	TGTGCCAGCCTAGGGAGTCGTTCTGGGGCCAACGTCCTGACTTTC	CASLGSRSGANVLTF
TRBJ2-3	NA	NA	TRBV18	TGTGCCAGCTCACCAAGGGGGATCACAGATACGCAGTATTTT	CASSPRGITDTQYF
TRBJ1-1	NA	NA	TRBV21-1	TGTGCCAGCAGCCCCAAGGGGGAGGGGGGCACTGAAGCTTTCTTT	CASSPKGEGGTEAFF